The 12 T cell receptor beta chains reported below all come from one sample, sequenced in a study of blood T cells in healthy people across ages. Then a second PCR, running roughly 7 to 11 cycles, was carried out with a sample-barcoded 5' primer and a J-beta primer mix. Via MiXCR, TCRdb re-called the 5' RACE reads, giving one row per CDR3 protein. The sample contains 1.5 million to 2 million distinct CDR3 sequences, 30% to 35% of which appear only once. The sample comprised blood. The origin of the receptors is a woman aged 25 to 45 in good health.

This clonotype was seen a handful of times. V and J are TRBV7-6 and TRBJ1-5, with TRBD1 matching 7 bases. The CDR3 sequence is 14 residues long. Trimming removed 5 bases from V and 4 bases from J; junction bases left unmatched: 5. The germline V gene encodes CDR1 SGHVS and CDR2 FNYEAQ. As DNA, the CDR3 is TGTGCCAGCAGCCTACAGGGGACTAATCAGCCCCAGCATTTT. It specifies CASSLQGTNQPQHF.

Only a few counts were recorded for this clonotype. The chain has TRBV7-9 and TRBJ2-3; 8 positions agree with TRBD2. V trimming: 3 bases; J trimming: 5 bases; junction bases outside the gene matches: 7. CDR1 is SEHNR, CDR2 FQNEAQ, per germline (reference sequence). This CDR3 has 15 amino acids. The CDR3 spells CASSFHGLAQDTQYF. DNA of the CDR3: TGTGCCAGCAGCTTCCACGGACTAGCACAAGATACGCAGTATTTT. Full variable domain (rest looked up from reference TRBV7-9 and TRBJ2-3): DTGVSQNPRHKITKRGQNVTFRCDPISEHNRLYWYRQTLGQGPEFLTYFQNEAQLEKSRLLSDRFSAERPKGSFSTLEIQRTEQGDSAMYLCASSFHGLAQDTQYFGPGTRLTVL.

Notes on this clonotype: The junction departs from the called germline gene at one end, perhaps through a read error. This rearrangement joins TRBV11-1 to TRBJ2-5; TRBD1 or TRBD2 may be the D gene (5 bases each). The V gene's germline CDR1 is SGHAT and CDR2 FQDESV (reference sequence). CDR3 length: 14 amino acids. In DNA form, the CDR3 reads TGTGCCAGCAGACGGGCGAGGGGTGAAGAGACCCCGTACTTC. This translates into CASRRARGEETPYF.

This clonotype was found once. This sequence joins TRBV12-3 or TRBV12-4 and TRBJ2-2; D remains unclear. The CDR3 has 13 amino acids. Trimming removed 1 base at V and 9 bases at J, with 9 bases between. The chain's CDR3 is CASSLVKSRELFF. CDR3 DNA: TGTGCCAGCAGTTTAGTGAAGTCCAGGGAGCTGTTTTTT.

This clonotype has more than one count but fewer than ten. CDR3 amino acids: CASSTGTSALYEQYF. CDR3 coding DNA: TGTGCCAGCAGTACCGGGACTAGCGCACTCTACGAGCAGTACTTC. The chain couples TRBV6-1 to TRBJ2-7, with 10 bases fitting TRBD2. The J segment lost 3 bases and the V segment lost 5 bases, leaving 7 bases of the junction unmatched. The germline V gene encodes CDR1 MNHNS and CDR2 SASEGT. The CDR3 is 15 residues long.

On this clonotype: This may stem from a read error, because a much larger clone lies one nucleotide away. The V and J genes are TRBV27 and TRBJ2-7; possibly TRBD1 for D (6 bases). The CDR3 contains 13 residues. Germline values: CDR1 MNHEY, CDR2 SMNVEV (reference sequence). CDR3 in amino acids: CVSSLGIGGEQYF. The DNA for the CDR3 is TGTGTCAGCAGTTTGGGAATAGGGGGCGAGCAGTACTTC.

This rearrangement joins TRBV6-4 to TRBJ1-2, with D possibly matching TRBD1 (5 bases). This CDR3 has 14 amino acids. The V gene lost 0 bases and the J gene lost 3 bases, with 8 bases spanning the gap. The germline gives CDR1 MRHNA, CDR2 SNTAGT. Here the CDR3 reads CASSDSGGDYGYTF. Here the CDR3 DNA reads TGTGCCAGCAGTGACTCCGGGGGGGACTATGGCTACACCTTC.

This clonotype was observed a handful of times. The DNA of the CDR3 is TGCAGTGCTAGTCTGGGAACCTACGAGCAGTACTTC. This encodes CSASLGTYEQYF. The chain links TRBV20-1 to TRBJ2-7; D call uncertain. The V gene lost 3 bases and the J gene lost 2 bases, with 8 bases spanning the gap. The CDR3 is 12 residues long. CDR1 and CDR2 from the germline V gene are DFQATT and SNEGSKA (reference sequence).

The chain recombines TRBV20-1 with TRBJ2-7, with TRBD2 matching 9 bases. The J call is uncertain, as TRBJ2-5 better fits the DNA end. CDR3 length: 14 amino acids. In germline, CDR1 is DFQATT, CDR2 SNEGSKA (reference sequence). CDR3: CSAREGLAGETQYF. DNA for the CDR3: TGCAGTGCTAGAGAGGGACTAGCAGGGGAGACCCAGTACTTC.

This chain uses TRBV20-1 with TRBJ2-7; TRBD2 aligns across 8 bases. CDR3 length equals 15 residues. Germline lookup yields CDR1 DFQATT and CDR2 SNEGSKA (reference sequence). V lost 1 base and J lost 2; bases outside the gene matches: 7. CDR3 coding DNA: TGCAGTGCTAGAGGGCCAGCGGGGGTGGCCTACGAGCAGTACTTC. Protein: CSARGPAGVAYEQYF.

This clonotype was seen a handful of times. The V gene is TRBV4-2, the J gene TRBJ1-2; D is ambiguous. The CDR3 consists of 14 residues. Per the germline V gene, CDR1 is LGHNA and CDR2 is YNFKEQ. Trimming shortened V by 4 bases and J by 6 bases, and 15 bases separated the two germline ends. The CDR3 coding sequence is TGTGCCAGCAGCCCCCTGGACGAGGCTCATGGCTACACCTTC. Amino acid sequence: CASSPLDEAHGYTF.

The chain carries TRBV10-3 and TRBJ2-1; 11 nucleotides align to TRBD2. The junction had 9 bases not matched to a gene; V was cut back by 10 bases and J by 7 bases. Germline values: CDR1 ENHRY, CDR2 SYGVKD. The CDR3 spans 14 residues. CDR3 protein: CATLTSGMYNEQFF. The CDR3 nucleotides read TGTGCCACGCTGACTAGCGGGATGTATAATGAGCAGTTCTTC.